These T cell receptor beta chains were read from a single sample in a study of OX40 agonist ivuxolimab in advanced cancers. The protocol was immunoSEQ multiplex PCR, while the TCRdb copy is restricted to in-frame clones and leaves out a portion. This sample has approximately 21,000 clones, with roughly 82% found just once. The starting material was CD4+ or CD8+ T cells sorted from blood, obtained in a trial of the OX40 agonist ivuxolimab. The receptors were gathered from an adult with an advanced solid tumor such as melanoma, head and neck, liver or kidney cancer. The CDR3 runs from the conserved cysteine through the conserved F or W. A D gene is named only where the DNA matches it firmly. Size is stated for part of the rows, as once, few or many counts, or as a class when the clone is expanded.

TRBJ1-1,NA,NA,TRBV30,TGTGCCTGGAGTTACGGAGGGGAGGGAGAAGCTTTCTTT,CAWSYGGEGEAFF
TRBJ1-6,NA,once,TRBV11-2,TGTGCCAGCAGCTTATTAGGGAGGGCCCTCCACTTT,CASSLLGRALHF
TRBJ2-1,TRBD2,once,TRBV6-5,TGTGCCAGCAGTTACTCGATGGCAGCGGGGGAGCAGTTCTTC,CASSYSMAAGEQFF
TRBJ2-1,NA,NA,TRBV7-9,TGTGCCGACGGCGAATTTGCAAATGAGCAGTTCTTC,CADGEFANEQFF
TRBJ2-7,TRBD1,NA,TRBV5-3,TGTGCCAGCAGGCCCGGTGTTGGGACAGGCCTTGAGCAGTACTTC,CASRPGVGTGLEQYF
TRBJ2-7,TRBD1,NA,TRBV30,TGTGCCTGGACCCCGGGGACAGGGTACGAGCAGTACTTC,CAWTPGTGYEQYF
TRBJ2-5,NA,NA,TRBV6-6,TGTGCCAGCAGTTACCCGGCAGGGATAGGGGAGACCCAGTACTTC,CASSYPAGIGETQYF
TRBJ2-5,NA,once,TRBV6-1,TGTGCCAGCAGTGGGCCCCAAGGGGCAGAGACCCAGTACTTC,CASSGPQGAETQYF
TRBJ2-1,TRBD2,NA,TRBV7-9,TGTGCCAGCAGCTTTCGGGACTATTCCTACAATGAGCAGTTCTTC,CASSFRDYSYNEQFF
TRBJ2-1,TRBD1,NA,TRBV27,TGTGCCAGCGGACAGGGGCTCTTCAATGAGCAGTTCTTC,CASGQGLFNEQFF
TRBJ2-1,NA,NA,TRBV2,TGTGCCAGCAGTGAGGCAGGGTCCGATGAGCAGTTCTTC,CASSEAGSDEQFF
TRBJ2-6,TRBD1,NA,TRBV12-5,TGTGCTAGTGGTTCGACAGGGGCGACTGGGGCCAACGTCCTGACTTTC,CASGSTGATGANVLTF
TRBJ1-1,TRBD1,NA,TRBV27,TGTGCCAGCAGTTCAGGGGGTACTGAAGCTTTCTTT,CASSSGGTEAFF
TRBJ2-5,TRBD2,NA,TRBV7-6,TGTGCCAGCAAGAAAACCACTAGCGGGAGCGGTGAGACCCAGTACTTC,CASKKTTSGSGETQYF
TRBJ2-1,NA,NA,TRBV5-1,TGCGCCAGCAGCTTGGAAGGGGCAGGCCGATACAATGAGCAGTTCTTC,CASSLEGAGRYNEQFF
TRBJ2-3,NA,NA,TRBV5-1,TGCGCCAGCAGCTTGGAGTTAGCGGCTGAGGATACGCAGTATTTT,CASSLELAAEDTQYF
TRBJ2-7,TRBD2,NA,TRBV11-2,TGTGCCAGCAGCTTAGGTACTAGCGGGTCCGTGGGGGACGAGCAGTACTTC,CASSLGTSGSVGDEQYF
TRBJ1-1,NA,few,TRBV7-9,TGTGCCAGCAGCTTAGATGGGGGTTACACTGAAGCTTTCTTT,CASSLDGGYTEAFF
TRBJ2-7,TRBD2,NA,TRBV19,TGTGCCAGTAGTATTCTAGCGGGAGGGGCCTACGAGCAGTACTTC,CASSILAGGAYEQYF
TRBJ2-7,TRBD2,NA,TRBV6-5,TGTGCCAGCAGTTCCTGGGGGACTAGCCAGGCCTACGAGCAGTACTTC,CASSSWGTSQAYEQYF
TRBJ2-6,NA,NA,TRBV7-9,TGTGCCAGCAGCTTAGTAGGGCAAGGGGCCAACGTCCTGACTTTC,CASSLVGQGANVLTF
TRBJ2-7,NA,NA,TRBV4-1,TGCGCCAGCAGCCAGGTAGGACCTCAGGGCCAGTACTTC,CASSQVGPQGQYF
TRBJ2-7,TRBD2,NA,TRBV16,TGTGCCAGCAGCCAATCCGTGGGAGGGTCCTACGAGCAGTACTTC,CASSQSVGGSYEQYF
TRBJ2-3,NA,NA,TRBV27,TGTGCCAGCAGGTTAGCTGCCACAGATACGCAGTATTTT,CASRLAATDTQYF
TRBJ2-6,NA,few,TRBV29-1,TGCAGCGTCCTCGGGACAGCCAACGTCCTGACTTTC,CSVLGTANVLTF
TRBJ2-3,TRBD2,once,TRBV28,TGTGCCAGCAGTCTCGACAGACTAGCGGGAAGCACAGATACGCAGTATTTT,CASSLDRLAGSTDTQYF
TRBJ2-3,NA,NA,TRBV6-5,TGTGCCAGCAGTTACTCGCCCGTAGATACGCAGTATTTT,CASSYSPVDTQYF
TRBJ1-5,TRBD1,NA,TRBV29-1,TGCAGCGTGGGGGCGACAGGGGATCAGCCCCAGCATTTT,CSVGATGDQPQHF
TRBJ2-7,NA,NA,TRBV6-9,TGTGCCAGCAGTTTCGCTTGGGACTACGAGCAGTACTTC,CASSFAWDYEQYF
TRBJ2-7,NA,medium-sized,TRBV19,TGTGCCAGTAGTATAGTGGGCGGGGACGAGCAGTACTTC,CASSIVGGDEQYF
TRBJ2-3,NA,NA,TRBV4-3,TGCGCCAGCAGCCAAGATCGAGGAGATACGCAGTATTTT,CASSQDRGDTQYF
TRBJ1-1,NA,few,TRBV20-1,TGCAGTGCTTGGGTGTCCACTGAAGCTTTCTTT,CSAWVSTEAFF
TRBJ1-5,NA,NA,TRBV6-1,TGTGCCAGCAGTGAAACCGGGGGAAGTTCGCAGCCCCAGCATTTT,CASSETGGSSQPQHF
TRBJ2-5,NA,NA,TRBV6-5,TGTGCCAGCAGTTACGGGACCGAAGGGACCCAGTACTTC,CASSYGTEGTQYF
TRBJ2-3,TRBD2,NA,TRBV5-5,TGTGCCAGCAGCTTGGTCTGGCCTAGCGGGGGTGTCACAGATACGCAGTATTTT,CASSLVWPSGGVTDTQYF
TRBJ2-7,TRBD2,NA,TRBV29-1,TGCAGCGTTGAAGACTCCCTCGGGGGGAGGGAGCAGTACTTC,CSVEDSLGGREQYF
TRBJ1-5,NA,NA,TRBV10-3,TGTGCCATCAGTGAGCTCGGGATAGATAGCAATCAGCCCCAGCATTTT,CAISELGIDSNQPQHF